The clone carrying this T cell receptor beta chain was found a few times. These data come from a study of patients and donors after allogeneic stem cell transplantation. TCRdb used MiXCR to reprocess the RT-PCR reads, holding one entry per CDR3 protein. The sample gives over 350,000 distinct CDR3 sequences, about a sixth of which show up once; over 6% is in the top ten. CDR1 and CDR2 (germline): LNHNV, YYDKDF (reference sequence). The CDR3 is made up of 16 amino acids. J gave up 7 bases and V 3 bases, and 8 bases lay outside the gene matches. Sequencing input: blood, either unsorted or a sorted T cell fraction (not recorded which). The clonotype was recovered from a human donor who was either an allogeneic HSCT recipient or a stem cell or donor lymphocyte infusion donor (not recorded which). It is not recorded whose cells these are; they may come from a transplant donor. This chain uses TRBV15 with TRBJ1-4; TRBD1 agrees at 10 bases. The chain's CDR3 is CATSREGQGMSEKLFF. CDR3 DNA: TGTGCCACCAGCAGGGAGGGACAGGGGATGAGTGAAAAACTGTTTTTT.